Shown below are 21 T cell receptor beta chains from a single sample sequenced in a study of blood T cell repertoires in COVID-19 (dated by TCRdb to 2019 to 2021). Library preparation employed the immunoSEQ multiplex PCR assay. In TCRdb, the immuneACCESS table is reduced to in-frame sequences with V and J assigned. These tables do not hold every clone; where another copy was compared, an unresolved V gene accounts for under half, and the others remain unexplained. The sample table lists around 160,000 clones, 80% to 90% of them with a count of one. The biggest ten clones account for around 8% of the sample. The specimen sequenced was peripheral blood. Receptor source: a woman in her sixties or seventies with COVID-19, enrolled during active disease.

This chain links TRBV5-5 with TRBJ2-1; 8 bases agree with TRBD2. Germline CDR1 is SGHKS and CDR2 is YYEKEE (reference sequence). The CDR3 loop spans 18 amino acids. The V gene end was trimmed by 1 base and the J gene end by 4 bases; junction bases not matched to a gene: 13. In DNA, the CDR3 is TGTGCCAGCAGCTTGAAGAGAGGAGCGGGGGACAATTACAATGAGCAGTTCTTC. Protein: CASSLKRGAGDNYNEQFF. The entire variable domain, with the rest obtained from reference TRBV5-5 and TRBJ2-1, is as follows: DAGVTQSPTHLIKTRGQQVTLRCSPISGHKSVSWYQQVLGQGPQFIFQYYEKEERGRGNFPDRFSARQFPNYSSELNVNALLLGDSALYLCASSLKRGAGDNYNEQFFGPGTRLTVL.

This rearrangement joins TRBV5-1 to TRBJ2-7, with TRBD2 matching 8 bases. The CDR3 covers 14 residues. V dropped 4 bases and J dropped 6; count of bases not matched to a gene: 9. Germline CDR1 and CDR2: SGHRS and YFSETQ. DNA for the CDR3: TGCGCCAGCAGCCCGGCGGGGGGTGGTGGCGAGCAGTACTTC. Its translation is CASSPAGGGGEQYF.

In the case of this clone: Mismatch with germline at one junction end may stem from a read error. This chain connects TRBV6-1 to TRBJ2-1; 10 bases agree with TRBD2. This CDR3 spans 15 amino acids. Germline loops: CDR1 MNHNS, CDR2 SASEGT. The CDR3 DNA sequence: TGTGCCAGCAGAGAAGCGGGGGGGACTCACAATGAGCAGTTCTTC. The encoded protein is CASREAGGTHNEQFF.

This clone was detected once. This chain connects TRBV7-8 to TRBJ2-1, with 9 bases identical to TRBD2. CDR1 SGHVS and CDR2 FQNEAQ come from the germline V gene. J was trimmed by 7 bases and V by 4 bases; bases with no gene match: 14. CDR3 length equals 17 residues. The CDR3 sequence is CASSSVVAGALQNEQFF. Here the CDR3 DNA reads TGTGCCAGCAGCTCCGTCGTAGCGGGGGCCTTACAGAATGAGCAGTTCTTC.

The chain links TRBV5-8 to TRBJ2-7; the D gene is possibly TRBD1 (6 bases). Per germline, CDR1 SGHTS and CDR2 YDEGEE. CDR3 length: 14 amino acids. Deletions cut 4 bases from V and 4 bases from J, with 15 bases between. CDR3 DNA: TGTGCCAGCAGCCAAGGGGGAAACGGGTACGAGCAGTACTTC. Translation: CASSQGGNGYEQYF. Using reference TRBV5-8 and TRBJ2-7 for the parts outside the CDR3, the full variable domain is EAGVTQSPTHLIKTRGQQATLRCSPISGHTSVYWYQQALGLGLQFLLWYDEGEERNRGNFPPRFSGRQFPNYSSELNVNALELEDSALYLCASSQGGNGYEQYFGPGTRLTVT.

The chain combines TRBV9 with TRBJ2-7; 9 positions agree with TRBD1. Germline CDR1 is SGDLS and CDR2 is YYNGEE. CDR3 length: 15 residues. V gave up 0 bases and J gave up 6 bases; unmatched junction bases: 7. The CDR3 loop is CASSVVSDRGIEQYF. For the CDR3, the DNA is TGTGCCAGCAGCGTAGTATCGGACAGGGGTATCGAGCAGTACTTC.

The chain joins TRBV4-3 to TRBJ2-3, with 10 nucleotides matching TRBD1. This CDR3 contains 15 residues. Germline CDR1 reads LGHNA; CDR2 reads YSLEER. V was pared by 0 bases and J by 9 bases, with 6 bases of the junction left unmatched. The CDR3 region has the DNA TGCGCCAGCAGCCAAGAAAAGCCGGGACAGGGGACGCAGTATTTT. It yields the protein CASSQEKPGQGTQYF.

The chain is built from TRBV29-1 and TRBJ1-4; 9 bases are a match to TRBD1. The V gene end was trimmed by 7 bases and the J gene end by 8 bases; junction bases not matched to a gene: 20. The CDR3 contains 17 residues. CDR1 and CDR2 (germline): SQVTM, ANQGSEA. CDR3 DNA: TGCAGCGCCCGAGGCCGACAGGGGGATAGTTTTCGCGAAAAACTGTTTTTT. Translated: CSARGRQGDSFREKLFF. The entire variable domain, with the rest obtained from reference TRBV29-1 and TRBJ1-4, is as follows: SAVISQKPSRDICQRGTSLTIQCQVDSQVTMMFWYRQQPGQSLTLIATANQGSEATYESGFVIDKFPISRPNLTFSTLTVSNMSPEDSSIYLCSARGRQGDSFREKLFFGSGTQLSVL.

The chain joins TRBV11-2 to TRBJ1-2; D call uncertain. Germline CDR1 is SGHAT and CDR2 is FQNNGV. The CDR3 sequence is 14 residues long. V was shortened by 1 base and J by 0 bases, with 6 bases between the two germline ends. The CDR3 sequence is CASSLGIANYGYTF. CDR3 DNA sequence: TGTGCCAGCAGCTTAGGTATAGCTAACTATGGCTACACCTTC.

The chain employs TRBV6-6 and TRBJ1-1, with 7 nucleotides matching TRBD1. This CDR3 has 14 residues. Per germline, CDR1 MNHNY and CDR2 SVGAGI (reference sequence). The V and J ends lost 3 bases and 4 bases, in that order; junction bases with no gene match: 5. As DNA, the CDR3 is TGTGCCAGCAGTTATCAGGGGGAGGCCACTGAAGCTTTCTTT. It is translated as CASSYQGEATEAFF.

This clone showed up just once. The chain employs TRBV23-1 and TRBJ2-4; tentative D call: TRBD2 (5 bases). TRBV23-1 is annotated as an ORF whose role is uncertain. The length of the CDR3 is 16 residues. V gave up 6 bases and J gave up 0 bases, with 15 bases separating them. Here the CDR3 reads CASSDIGGPAKNIQYF. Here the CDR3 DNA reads TGCGCCAGCAGCGACATTGGCGGGCCAGCCAAAAACATTCAGTACTTC.

CDR3 nucleotides: TGTGCCTGGAGTGGACGGACAGGGGCCGTTAATGAAAAACTGTTTTTT. Protein: CAWSGRTGAVNEKLFF. The genes are TRBV30 and TRBJ1-4, with TRBD1 matching over 9 bases. The germline V gene encodes CDR1 GTSNPN and CDR2 SVGIG (reference sequence). CDR3 size: 16 residues. With V trimmed by 1 base and J by 4 bases, 7 bases remained unmatched.

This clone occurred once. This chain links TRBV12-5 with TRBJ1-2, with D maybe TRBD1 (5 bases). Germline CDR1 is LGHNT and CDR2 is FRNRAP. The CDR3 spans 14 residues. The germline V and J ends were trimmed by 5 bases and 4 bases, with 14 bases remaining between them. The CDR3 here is CASGQREGVYGYTF. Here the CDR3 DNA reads TGTGCTAGTGGTCAAAGGGAAGGGGTCTATGGCTACACCTTC.

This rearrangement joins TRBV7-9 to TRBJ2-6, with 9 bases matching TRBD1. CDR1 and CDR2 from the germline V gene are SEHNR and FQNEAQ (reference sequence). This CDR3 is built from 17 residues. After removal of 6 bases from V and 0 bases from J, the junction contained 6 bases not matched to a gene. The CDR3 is CASRPRDRASGANVLTF. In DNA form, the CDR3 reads TGTGCCAGCAGACCCCGGGACAGGGCCTCTGGGGCCAACGTCCTGACTTTC. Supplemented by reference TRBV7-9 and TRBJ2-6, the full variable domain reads DTGVSQNPRHKITKRGQNVTFRCDPISEHNRLYWYRQTLGQGPEFLTYFQNEAQLEKSRLLSDRFSAERPKGSFSTLEIQRTEQGDSAMYLCASRPRDRASGANVLTFGAGSRLTVL.

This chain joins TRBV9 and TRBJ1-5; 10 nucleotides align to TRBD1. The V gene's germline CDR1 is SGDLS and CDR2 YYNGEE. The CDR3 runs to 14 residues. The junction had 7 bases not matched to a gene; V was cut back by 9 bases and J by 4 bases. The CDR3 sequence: CATLRDRGNQPQHF. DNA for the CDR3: TGTGCCACCCTCCGGGACAGGGGAAATCAGCCCCAGCATTTT.

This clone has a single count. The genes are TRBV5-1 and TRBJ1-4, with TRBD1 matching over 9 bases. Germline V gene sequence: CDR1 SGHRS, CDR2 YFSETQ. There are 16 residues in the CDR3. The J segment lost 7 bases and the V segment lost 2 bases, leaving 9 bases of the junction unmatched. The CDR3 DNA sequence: TGCGCCAGCAGCTTTGGTATTCGACAGGGGGGTGAAAAACTGTTTTTT. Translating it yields CASSFGIRQGGEKLFF.

The CDR3 bases are TGCAGCGCCATCCAGGGTACCCCTCCCTACGAGCAGTACTTC. Encoded protein: CSAIQGTPPYEQYF. The chain combines TRBV29-1 with TRBJ2-7; tentatively, D is TRBD1 (5 bases). V was clipped by 7 bases and J by 2 bases, with 18 bases between them. The CDR3 spans 14 residues. Germline V lookup: CDR1 SQVTM, CDR2 ANQGSEA.

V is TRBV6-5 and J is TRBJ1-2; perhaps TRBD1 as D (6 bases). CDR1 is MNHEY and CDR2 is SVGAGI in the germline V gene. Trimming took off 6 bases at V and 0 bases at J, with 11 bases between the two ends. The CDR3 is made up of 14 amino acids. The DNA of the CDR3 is TGTGCCAGCAGCTGGACAGACGCTAACTATGGCTACACCTTC. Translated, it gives CASSWTDANYGYTF.

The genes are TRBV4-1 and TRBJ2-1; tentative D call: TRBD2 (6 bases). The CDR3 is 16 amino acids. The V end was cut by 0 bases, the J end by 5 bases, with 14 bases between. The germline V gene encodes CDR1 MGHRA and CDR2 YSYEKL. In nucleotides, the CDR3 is TGCGCCAGCAGCCAAGATCCCCCCGGGAGACACAATGAGCAGTTCTTC. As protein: CASSQDPPGRHNEQFF.

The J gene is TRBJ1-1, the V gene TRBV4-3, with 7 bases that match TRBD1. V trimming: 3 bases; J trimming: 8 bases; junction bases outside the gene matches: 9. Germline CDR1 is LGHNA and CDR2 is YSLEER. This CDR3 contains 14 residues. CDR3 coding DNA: TGCGCCAGCAGCCAGAGGACAGGAGACGTCGAAGCTTTCTTT. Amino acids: CASSQRTGDVEAFF.

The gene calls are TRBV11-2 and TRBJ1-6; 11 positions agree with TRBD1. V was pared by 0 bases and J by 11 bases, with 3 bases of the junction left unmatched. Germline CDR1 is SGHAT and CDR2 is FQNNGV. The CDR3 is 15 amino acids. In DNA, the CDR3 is TGTGCCAGCAGCTTAGAGGGACAGGGGGGAGCACCCCTCCACTTT. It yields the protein CASSLEGQGGAPLHF.